Presented here are 8 T cell receptor beta chains from one specimen sequenced in a study of shared clonotypes between healthy human individuals. Sequencing was performed with immunoSEQ multiplex PCR; in TCRdb, only in-frame clones are kept and a portion is missing. The sample includes 2 million to 3 million clones, roughly 93% of them seen just once. The specimen was naive CD4+ T cells from PBMCs. The subset: CD45RA+ positively selected. The source is a man in his late teens or twenties in good health. Some clones in this sample may be carry-over from other donors' samples.

The chain is built from TRBV9 and TRBJ2-2; 11 bases map to TRBD2. The CDR3 totals 14 residues. Germline assignment: CDR1 SGDLS and CDR2 YYNGEE. Trimming cost V 6 bases and J 6 bases; bases outside gene matches: 4. The CDR3 protein is CASTRLAGSGELFF. The CDR3 bases are TGTGCCAGCACGCGACTAGCGGGATCCGGGGAGCTGTTTTTT.

This chain uses TRBV19 with TRBJ2-1; D may be TRBD2 (5 bases). Deletions cut 6 bases from V and 0 bases from J, with 15 bases between. The CDR3 is 16 amino acids. Germline lookup yields CDR1 LNHDA and CDR2 SQIVND (reference sequence). The CDR3 protein is CASRGIASSSYNEQFF. As DNA, the CDR3 is TGTGCCAGTAGGGGGATAGCGTCGAGCTCCTACAATGAGCAGTTCTTC.

The chain combines TRBV12-1 with TRBJ2-7. TRBV12-1 constitutes a pseudogene. The CDR3 consists of 14 residues. The CDR3 DNA follows: TGTGCCAGCAGCTTTGTCGTCGGAAACTACGAGCAGTACTTC. The encoded protein is CASSFVVGNYEQYF.

The chain combines TRBV7-3 with TRBJ2-2; D not certain. The CDR3 spans 14 residues. Germline-derived CDR1 and CDR2 are SGHTA and FQGTGA. Trimming shortened V by 0 bases and J by 1 base, and 3 bases separated the two germline ends. The CDR3 protein is CASSLTLNTGELFF. DNA for the CDR3: TGTGCCAGCAGCTTAACCCTGAACACCGGGGAGCTGTTTTTT.

This rearrangement joins TRBV28 to TRBJ2-3; 8 bases line up with TRBD2. Germline V lookup: CDR1 MDHEN, CDR2 SYDVKM. V lost 5 bases, J lost 2 bases, and 12 bases stayed unmatched. The CDR3 sequence is 17 residues long. Here the CDR3 reads CASSPTGLAGPTDTQYF. The CDR3 nucleotides are TGTGCCAGCAGTCCGACCGGGCTAGCGGGCCCCACAGATACGCAGTATTTT.

The gene calls are TRBV19 and TRBJ2-3; 11 bases line up with TRBD2. CDR3 length equals 17 residues. J was trimmed by 3 bases and V by 6 bases; bases with no gene match: 11. Germline loops: CDR1 LNHDA, CDR2 SQIVND (reference sequence). This CDR3 reads CASSLAGGPGRTDTQYF. CDR3 DNA: TGTGCCAGTAGCTTAGCGGGAGGGCCGGGTCGGACAGATACGCAGTATTTT.

This chain uses TRBV4-2 with TRBJ2-2; 8 bases map to TRBD2. The germline V gene has CDR1 LGHNA and CDR2 YNFKEQ. Trimming cost V 4 bases and J 4 bases; bases outside gene matches: 14. CDR3 length equals 18 residues. The CDR3 region has the DNA TGTGCCAGCAGCCGGCGAGCCAACGGACGGGAGGGCACCGGGGAGCTGTTTTTT. It encodes CASSRRANGREGTGELFF.

In DNA, the CDR3 is TGTGCCAGCAGCTCAGGCGGGACAGTCTCCTACGAGCAGTACTTC. Amino acids: CASSSGGTVSYEQYF. This chain joins TRBV28 and TRBJ2-7; a weak D match, TRBD1 (7 bases). The ends were cut back, 6 bases at V and 0 bases at J, with 15 bases in the middle. Germline assignment: CDR1 MDHEN and CDR2 SYDVKM. The CDR3 is 15 residues long.